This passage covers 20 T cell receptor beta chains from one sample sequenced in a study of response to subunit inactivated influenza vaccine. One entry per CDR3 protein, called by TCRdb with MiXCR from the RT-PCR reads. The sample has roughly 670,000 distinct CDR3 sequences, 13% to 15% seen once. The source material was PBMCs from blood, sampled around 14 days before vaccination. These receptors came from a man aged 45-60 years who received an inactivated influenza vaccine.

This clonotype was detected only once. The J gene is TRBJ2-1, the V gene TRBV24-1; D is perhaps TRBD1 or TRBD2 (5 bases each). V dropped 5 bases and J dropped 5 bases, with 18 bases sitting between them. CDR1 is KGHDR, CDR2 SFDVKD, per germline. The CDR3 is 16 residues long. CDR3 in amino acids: CATSGPGPSFDNEQFF. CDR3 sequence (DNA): TGTGCCACCAGTGGCCCGGGACCCTCTTTTGACAATGAGCAGTTCTTC.

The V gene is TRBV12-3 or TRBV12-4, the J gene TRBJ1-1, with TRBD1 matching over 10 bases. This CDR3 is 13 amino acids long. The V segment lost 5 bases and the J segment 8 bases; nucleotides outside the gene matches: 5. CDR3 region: CASSLGTGEEAFF. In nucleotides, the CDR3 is TGTGCCAGCAGTCTCGGGACAGGGGAGGAAGCTTTCTTT.

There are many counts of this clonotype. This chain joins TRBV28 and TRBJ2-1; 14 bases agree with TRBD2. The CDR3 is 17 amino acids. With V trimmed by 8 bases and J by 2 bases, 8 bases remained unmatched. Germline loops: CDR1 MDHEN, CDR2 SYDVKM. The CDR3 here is CASSGLAGAHTYNEQFF. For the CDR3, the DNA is TGTGCCAGCTCGGGACTAGCGGGAGCCCACACCTACAATGAGCAGTTCTTC.

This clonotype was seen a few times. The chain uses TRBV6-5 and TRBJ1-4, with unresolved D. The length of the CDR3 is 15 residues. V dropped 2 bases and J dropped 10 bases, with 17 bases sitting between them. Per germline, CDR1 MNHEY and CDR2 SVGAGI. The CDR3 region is CASSYGGKGSGKLFF. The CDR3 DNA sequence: TGTGCCAGCAGTTACGGCGGGAAGGGCTCTGGAAAACTGTTTTTT.

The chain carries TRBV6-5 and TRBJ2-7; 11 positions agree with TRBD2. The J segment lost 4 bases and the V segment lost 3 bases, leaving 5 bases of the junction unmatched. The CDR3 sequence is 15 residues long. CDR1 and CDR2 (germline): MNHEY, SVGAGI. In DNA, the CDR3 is TGTGCCAGCAGTTATGGTACTAGCGGGAGTTACGAGCAGTACTTC. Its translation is CASSYGTSGSYEQYF.

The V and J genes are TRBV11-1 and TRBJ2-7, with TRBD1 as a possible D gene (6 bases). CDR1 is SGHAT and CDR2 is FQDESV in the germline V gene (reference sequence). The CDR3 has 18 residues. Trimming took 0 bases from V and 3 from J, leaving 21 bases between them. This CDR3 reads CASSLAQTVQGVDYEQYF. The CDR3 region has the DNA TGTGCCAGCAGCTTAGCCCAAACTGTACAGGGCGTCGACTACGAGCAGTACTTC.

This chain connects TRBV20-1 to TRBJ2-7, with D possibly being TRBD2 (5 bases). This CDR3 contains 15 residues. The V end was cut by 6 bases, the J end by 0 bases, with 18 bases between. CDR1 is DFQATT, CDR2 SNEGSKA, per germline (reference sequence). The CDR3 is CSASRLSRNSYEQYF. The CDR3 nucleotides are TGCAGTGCATCGAGACTAAGCCGAAACTCCTACGAGCAGTACTTC.

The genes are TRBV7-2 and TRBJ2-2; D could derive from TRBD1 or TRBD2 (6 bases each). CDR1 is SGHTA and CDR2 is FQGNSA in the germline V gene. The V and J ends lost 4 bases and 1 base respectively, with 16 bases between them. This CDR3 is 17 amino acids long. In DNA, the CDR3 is TGTGCCAGCAGCTCCCTTGGGGGGCGACTGAACACCGGGGAGCTGTTTTTT. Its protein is CASSSLGGRLNTGELFF. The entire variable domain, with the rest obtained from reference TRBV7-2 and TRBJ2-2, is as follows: GAGVSQSPSNKVTEKGKDVELRCDPISGHTALYWYRQSLGQGLEFLIYFQGNSAPDKSGLPSDRFSAERTGGSVSTLTIQRTQQEDSAVYLCASSSLGGRLNTGELFFGEGSRLTVL.

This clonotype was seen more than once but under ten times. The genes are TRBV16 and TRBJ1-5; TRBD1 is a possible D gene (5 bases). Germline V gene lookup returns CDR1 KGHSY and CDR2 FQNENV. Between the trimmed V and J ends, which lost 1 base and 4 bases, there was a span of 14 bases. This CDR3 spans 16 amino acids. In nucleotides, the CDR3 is TGTGCCAGCAGCCAATTCAGTCTCAGGGAGAATCAGCCCCAGCATTTT. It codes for CASSQFSLRENQPQHF.

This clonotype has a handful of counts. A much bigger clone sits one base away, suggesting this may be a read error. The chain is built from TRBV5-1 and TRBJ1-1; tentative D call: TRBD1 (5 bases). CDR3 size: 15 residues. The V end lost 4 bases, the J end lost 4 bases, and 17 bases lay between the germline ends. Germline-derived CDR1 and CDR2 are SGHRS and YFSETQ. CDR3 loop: CASSVDPVGGTEAFF. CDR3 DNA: TGCGCCAGCAGCGTAGACCCGGTCGGGGGCACTGAAGCTTTCTTT. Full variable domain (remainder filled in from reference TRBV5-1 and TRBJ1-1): KAGVTQTPRYLIKTRGQQVTLSCSPISGHRSVSWYQQTPGQGLQFLFEYFSETQRNKGNFPGRFSGRQFSNSRSEMNVSTLELGDSALYLCASSVDPVGGTEAFFGQGTRLTVV.

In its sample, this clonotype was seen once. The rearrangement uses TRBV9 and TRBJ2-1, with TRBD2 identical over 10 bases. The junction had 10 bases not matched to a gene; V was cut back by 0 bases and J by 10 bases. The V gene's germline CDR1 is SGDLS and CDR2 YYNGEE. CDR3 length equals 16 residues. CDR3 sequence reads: CASSVGLAGEGWEQFF. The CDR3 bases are TGTGCCAGCAGCGTAGGCCTAGCGGGAGAGGGGTGGGAGCAGTTCTTC.

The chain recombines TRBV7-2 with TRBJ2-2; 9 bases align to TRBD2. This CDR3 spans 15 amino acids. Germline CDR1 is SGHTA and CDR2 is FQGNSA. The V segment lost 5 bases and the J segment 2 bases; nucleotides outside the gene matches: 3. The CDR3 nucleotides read TGTGCCAGCAGCCGGACTAGCGATAACACCGGGGAGCTGTTTTTT. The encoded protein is CASSRTSDNTGELFF. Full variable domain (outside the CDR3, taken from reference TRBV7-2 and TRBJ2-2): GAGVSQSPSNKVTEKGKDVELRCDPISGHTALYWYRQSLGQGLEFLIYFQGNSAPDKSGLPSDRFSAERTGGSVSTLTIQRTQQEDSAVYLCASSRTSDNTGELFFGEGSRLTVL.

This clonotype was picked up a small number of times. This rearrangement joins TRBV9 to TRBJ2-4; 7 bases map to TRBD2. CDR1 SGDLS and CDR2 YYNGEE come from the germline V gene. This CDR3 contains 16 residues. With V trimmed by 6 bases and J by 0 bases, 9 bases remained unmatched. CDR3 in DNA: TGTGCCAGCACCCCCGGAGTAGCGGGAGCCAAAAACATTCAGTACTTC. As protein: CASTPGVAGAKNIQYF.

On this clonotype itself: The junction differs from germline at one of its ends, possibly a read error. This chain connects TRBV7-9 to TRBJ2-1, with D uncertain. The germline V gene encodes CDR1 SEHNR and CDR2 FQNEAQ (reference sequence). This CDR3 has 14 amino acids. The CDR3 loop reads CASSLGRSHNEQFF. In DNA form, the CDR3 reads TGTGCCAGCAGCTTAGGTCGCTCCCACAATGAGCAGTTCTTC.

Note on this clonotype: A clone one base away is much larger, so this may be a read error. CDR3 residues: CANSYIQGAGGNQPQHF. In nucleotides, the CDR3 is TGTGCCAACAGTTACATTCAGGGGGCCGGCGGCAATCAGCCCCAGCATTTT. The gene calls are TRBV6-2 or TRBV6-3 and TRBJ1-5, with TRBD1 matching over 8 bases. Germline V lookup: CDR1 MNHEY, CDR2 SVGEGT. This CDR3 has 17 amino acids.

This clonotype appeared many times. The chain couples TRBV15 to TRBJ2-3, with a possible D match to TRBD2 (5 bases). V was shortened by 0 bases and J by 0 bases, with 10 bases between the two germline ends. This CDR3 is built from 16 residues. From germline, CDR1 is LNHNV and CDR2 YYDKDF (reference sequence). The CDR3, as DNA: TGTGCCACCAGCAGAGACCCCGGGAAGAGCACAGATACGCAGTATTTT. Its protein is CATSRDPGKSTDTQYF.

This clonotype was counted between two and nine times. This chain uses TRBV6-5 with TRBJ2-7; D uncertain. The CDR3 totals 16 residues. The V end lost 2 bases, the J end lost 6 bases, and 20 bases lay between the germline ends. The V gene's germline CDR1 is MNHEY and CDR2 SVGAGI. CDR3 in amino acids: CASSYTLLSASGEQYF. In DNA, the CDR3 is TGTGCCAGCAGTTACACGCTCCTCTCCGCCTCCGGCGAGCAGTACTTC.

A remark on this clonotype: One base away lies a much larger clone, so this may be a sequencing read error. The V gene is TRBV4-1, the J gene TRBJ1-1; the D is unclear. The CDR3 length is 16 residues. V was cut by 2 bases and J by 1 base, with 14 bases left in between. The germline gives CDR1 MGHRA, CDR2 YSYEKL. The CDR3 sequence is CASSQPLVCWNTEAFF. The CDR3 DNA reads TGCGCCAGCAGCCAACCACTTGTCTGCTGGAACACTGAAGCTTTCTTT.

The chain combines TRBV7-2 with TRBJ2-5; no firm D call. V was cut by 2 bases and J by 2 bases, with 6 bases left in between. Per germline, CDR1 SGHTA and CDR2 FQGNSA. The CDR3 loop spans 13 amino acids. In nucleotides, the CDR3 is TGTGCCAGCAGCTTAATGTTGCAAGAGACCCAGTACTTC. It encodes CASSLMLQETQYF.

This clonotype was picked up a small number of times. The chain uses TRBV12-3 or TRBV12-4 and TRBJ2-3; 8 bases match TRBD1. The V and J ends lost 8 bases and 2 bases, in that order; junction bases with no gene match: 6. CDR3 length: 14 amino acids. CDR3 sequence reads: CASATGGVTDTQYF. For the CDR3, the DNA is TGTGCCAGCGCTACAGGGGGTGTCACAGATACGCAGTATTTT.